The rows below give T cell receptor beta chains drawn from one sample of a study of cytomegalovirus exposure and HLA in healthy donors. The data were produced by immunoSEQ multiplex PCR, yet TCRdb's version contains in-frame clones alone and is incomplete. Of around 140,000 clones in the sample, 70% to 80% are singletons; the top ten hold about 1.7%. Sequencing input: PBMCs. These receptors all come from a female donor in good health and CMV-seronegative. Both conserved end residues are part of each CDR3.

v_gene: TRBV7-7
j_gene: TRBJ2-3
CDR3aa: CASSLGTGASTDTQYF

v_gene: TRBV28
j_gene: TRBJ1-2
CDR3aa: CASSFPRGGANYGYTF

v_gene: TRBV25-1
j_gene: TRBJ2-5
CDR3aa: CASSGRGQGETQYF

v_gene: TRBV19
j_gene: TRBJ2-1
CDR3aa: CASSIDRVGYNEQFF

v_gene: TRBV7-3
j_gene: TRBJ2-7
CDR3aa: CASSLSGPEDYEQYF

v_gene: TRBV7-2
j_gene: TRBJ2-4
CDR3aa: CASSTGTTKNIQYF

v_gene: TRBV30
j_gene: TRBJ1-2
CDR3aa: CAWSLRDRYYGYTF

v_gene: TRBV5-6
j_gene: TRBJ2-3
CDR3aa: CASSLGTSRSTDTQYF

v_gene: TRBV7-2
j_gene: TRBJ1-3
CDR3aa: CASSLGSVTYSGNTIYF

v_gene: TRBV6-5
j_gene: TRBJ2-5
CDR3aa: CASSPGNQETQYF

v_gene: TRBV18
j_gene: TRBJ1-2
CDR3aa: CASSERQATGGYGYTF

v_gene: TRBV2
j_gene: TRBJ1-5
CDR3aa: CASRRGLSNQPQHF

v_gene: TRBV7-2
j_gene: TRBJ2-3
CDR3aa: CASSLVRGGRRTDTQYF

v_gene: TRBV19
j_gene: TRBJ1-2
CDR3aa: CASSRQGRSGYTF

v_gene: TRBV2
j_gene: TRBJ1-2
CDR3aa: CAIYRAVYGYTF

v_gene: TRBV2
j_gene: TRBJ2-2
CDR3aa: CASRVTSSGELFF

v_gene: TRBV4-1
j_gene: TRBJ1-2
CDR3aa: CASSQPDSSYGYTF

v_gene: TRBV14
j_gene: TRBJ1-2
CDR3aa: CASSQVGQGYGYTF

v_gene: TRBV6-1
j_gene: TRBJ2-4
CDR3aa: CASSGTFPDRGRYIQYF

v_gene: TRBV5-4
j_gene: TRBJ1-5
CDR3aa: CASSLTGQGDQPQHF

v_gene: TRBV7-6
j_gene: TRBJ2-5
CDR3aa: CARGGASLFSGEETQYF